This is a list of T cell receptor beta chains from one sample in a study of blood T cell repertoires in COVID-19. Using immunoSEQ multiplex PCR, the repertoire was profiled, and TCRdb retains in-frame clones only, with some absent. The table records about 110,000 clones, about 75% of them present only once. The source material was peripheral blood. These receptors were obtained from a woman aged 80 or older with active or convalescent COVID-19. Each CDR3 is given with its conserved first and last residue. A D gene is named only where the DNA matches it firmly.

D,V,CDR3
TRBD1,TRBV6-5,CASWDRGTDTQYF
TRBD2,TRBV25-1,CASSDGGTSAGNEQFF
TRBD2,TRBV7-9,CASSLVSSGRGDTQYF
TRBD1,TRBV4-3,CASSQGLPGQSYGYTF
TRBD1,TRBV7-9,CASSLALTGSEKLFF
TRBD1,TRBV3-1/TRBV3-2,CASSQGQGGFGEQFF
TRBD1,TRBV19,CASSARTGGNTGELFF
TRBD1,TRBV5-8,CASSFLTGGRGEKLFF
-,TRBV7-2,CASSPNRLRGETQYF
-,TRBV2,CASSANAYQGDGYGYTF
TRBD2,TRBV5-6,CASSHLVSGRVPNEQFF
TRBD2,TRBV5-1,CASSPGTSGREETQYF
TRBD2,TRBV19,CASSKGTSGYEQFF
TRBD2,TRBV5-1,CASSLWATSGSQETQYF
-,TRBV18,CASSVVDSTDTQYF
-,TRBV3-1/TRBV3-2,CASSQVASYNEQFF
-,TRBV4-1,CASSQEVATVYGYTF
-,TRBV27,CASSLTHQKDTQYF
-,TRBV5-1,CASSRGPNYEQYF
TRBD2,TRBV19,CASSVQAGFYEQYF
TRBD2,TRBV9,CASSVGPAGSSYNEQFF
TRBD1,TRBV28,CASSSQQGAGGYTF
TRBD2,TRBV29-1,CSAEAGGSGTDTQYF
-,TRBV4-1,CASSQDGRWPREANEQFF
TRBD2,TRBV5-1,CASSLVASGRPDTQYF
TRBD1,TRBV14,CASPRDRASGNTIYF
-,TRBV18,CASSRQSYEQYF
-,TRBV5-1,CASSLAAGGNTEAFF
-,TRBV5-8,CASSPQILGTKNIQYF
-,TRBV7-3,CASSFDSSSYNEQFF
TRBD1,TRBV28,CASSAGQGTGYTF